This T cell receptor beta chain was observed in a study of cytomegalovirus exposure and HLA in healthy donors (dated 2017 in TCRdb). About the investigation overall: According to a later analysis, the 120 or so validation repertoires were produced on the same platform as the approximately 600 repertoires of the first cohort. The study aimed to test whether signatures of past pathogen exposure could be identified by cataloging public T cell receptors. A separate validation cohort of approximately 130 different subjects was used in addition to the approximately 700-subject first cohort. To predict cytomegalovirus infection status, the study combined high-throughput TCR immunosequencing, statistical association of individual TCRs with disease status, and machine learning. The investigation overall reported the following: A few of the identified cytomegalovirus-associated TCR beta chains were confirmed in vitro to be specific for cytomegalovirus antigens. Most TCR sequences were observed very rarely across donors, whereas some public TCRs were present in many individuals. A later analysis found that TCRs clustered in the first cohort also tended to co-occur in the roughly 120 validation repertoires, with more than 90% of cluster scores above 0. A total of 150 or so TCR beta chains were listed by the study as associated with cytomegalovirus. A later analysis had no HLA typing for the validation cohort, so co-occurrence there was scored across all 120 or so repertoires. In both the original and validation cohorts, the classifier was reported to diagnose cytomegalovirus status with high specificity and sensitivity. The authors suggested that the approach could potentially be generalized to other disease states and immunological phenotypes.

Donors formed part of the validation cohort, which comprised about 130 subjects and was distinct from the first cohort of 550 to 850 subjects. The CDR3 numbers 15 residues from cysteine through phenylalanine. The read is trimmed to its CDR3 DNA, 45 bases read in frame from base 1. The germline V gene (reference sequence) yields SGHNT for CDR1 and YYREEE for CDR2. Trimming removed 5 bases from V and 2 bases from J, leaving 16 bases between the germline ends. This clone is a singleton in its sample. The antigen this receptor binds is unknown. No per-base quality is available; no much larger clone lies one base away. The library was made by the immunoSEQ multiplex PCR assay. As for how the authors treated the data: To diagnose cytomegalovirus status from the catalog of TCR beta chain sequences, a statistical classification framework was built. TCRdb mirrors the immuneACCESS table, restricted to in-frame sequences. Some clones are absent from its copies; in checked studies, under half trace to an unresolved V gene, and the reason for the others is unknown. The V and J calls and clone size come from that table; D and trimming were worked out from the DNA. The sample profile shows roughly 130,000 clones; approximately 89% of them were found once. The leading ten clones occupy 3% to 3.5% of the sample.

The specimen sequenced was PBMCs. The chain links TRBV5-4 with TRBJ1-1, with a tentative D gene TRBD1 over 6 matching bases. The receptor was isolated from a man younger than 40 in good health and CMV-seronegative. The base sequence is TGTGCCAGCAGTCGTGGCCTGGACAGCAACACTGAAGCTTTCTTT. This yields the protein CASSRGLDSNTEAFF.